Below, 31 T cell receptor beta chains from the same sample are listed, as sequenced in a study of cytotoxic CD8 clonotypes in ibrutinib-treated CLL. The assay was immunoSEQ multiplex PCR, and TCRdb's table has in-frame clones only and misses some. This repertoire shows about 120,000 clones, 80% to 90% found once; its top ten account for roughly 2%. The specimen was PBMCs, collected after 24 months of ibrutinib treatment. The receptors were gathered from a human donor with chronic lymphocytic leukemia.

The V call is TRBV19, the J call TRBJ2-7; 8 nucleotides align to TRBD1. This CDR3 is 15 amino acids long. V lost 5 bases and J lost 5; bases outside the gene matches: 11. The germline gives CDR1 LNHDA, CDR2 SQIVND (reference sequence). CDR3 protein: CASSVRQGLRNEQYF. The CDR3 DNA follows: TGTGCCAGTAGTGTCAGACAGGGGCTAAGAAACGAGCAGTACTTC.

V gene TRBV7-8 combines with J gene TRBJ1-2, with 8 nucleotides matching TRBD1. Germline trimming cut 5 bases from V and 7 bases from J; bases unmatched to any gene: 6. This CDR3 contains 13 residues. Germline values: CDR1 SGHVS, CDR2 FQNEAQ. The CDR3 reads CASSTDREGGYTF. DNA of the CDR3: TGTGCCAGCAGCACGGACAGGGAGGGTGGCTACACCTTC.

CDR3 in amino acids: CASSLAPLTGEQFF. The CDR3 DNA is TGCGCCAGCAGCTTGGCCCCCCTTACAGGGGAGCAGTTCTTC. V is TRBV5-1 and J is TRBJ2-1, with a tentative D call TRBD1 (6 bases). V was cut by 0 bases and J by 10 bases, with 14 bases left in between. The CDR3 consists of 14 residues. The germline V gene has CDR1 SGHRS and CDR2 YFSETQ.

The rearrangement uses TRBV11-2 and TRBJ2-7, with D perhaps assigned TRBD1 or TRBD2 (5 bases each). Between the trimmed V and J ends, which lost 8 bases and 4 bases, there was a span of 9 bases. The CDR3 length is 11 residues. Germline CDR1 and CDR2: SGHAT and FQNNGV. The CDR3 protein is CASGTPYEQYF. The CDR3 DNA reads TGTGCCAGCGGGACCCCTTACGAGCAGTACTTC.

The chain employs TRBV28 and TRBJ2-3; 10 positions agree with TRBD2. The CDR3 length is 16 residues. The germline gives CDR1 MDHEN, CDR2 SYDVKM. J lost 3 bases, V lost 8 bases, and 11 bases had no gene match. The CDR3, as DNA: TGTGCCAGCCGCCGCCCTAGCGGGAGTCGAACAGATACGCAGTATTTT. This gives the protein CASRRPSGSRTDTQYF.

The V call is TRBV7-2, the J call TRBJ1-2, with a weak D call TRBD1 (5 bases). The V and J ends lost 1 base and 9 bases respectively, with 18 bases between them. Germline V gives CDR1 SGHTA, CDR2 FQGNSA. CDR3 size: 15 residues. In DNA form, the CDR3 reads TGTGCCAGCAGCTTAGATCGACAGTCGGCTGGGAGCTACACCTTC. It codes for CASSLDRQSAGSYTF. Looking up the rest from reference TRBV7-2 and TRBJ1-2 gives the full variable domain: GAGVSQSPSNKVTEKGKDVELRCDPISGHTALYWYRQSLGQGLEFLIYFQGNSAPDKSGLPSDRFSAERTGGSVSTLTIQRTQQEDSAVYLCASSLDRQSAGSYTFGSGTRLTVV.

The J gene is TRBJ1-1, the V gene TRBV28; D gene uncertain. The length of the CDR3 is 15 residues. CDR1 is MDHEN and CDR2 is SYDVKM in the germline V gene. V shed 5 bases and J shed 0 bases, with 13 bases lying between them. The DNA for the CDR3 is TGTGCCAGCAGTCGACACCAGGTTATGAACACTGAAGCTTTCTTT. Protein sequence: CASSRHQVMNTEAFF.

A single count supports this clone. This rearrangement joins TRBV5-1 to TRBJ2-6; the match to TRBD1 covers 7 bases. V trimming: 4 bases; J trimming: 0 bases; junction bases outside the gene matches: 10. The CDR3 length is 18 residues. Germline-derived CDR1 and CDR2 are SGHRS and YFSETQ. CDR3 bases: TGCGCCAGCAGCCGCACCGGGACAGTTGGCTCTGGGGCCAACGTCCTGACTTTC. It translates to CASSRTGTVGSGANVLTF.

As for this clone: The same CDR3 can be traced to other DNA sequences in this sample. The rearrangement joins TRBV28 to TRBJ2-7, with unresolved D. CDR1 and CDR2 (germline): MDHEN, SYDVKM. V lost 8 bases and J lost 2, with 10 bases in between. The CDR3 covers 12 residues. The CDR3 here is CASGGGTYEQYF. The CDR3 DNA sequence: TGTGCCAGCGGTGGCGGAACCTACGAGCAGTACTTC.

V and J are TRBV19 and TRBJ2-4; 8 bases agree with TRBD1. The CDR3 consists of 13 residues. The V gene's germline CDR1 is LNHDA and CDR2 SQIVND (reference sequence). V dropped 6 bases and J dropped 7; count of bases not matched to a gene: 5. CDR3 in amino acids: CASSSTGGNIQYF. The CDR3 nucleotides read TGTGCCAGTAGCAGCACAGGGGGGAACATTCAGTACTTC.

This chain uses TRBV6-6 with TRBJ1-1; perhaps TRBD1 as D (6 bases). Germline CDR1 and CDR2: MNHNY and SVGAGI (reference sequence). This CDR3 is 14 amino acids long. V lost 0 bases to trimming and J lost 4 bases, with 9 bases between them. The DNA of the CDR3 is TGTGCCAGCAGTTACTCGCCCAGGGGCACTGAAGCTTTCTTT. This encodes CASSYSPRGTEAFF.

In DNA form, the CDR3 reads TGCGCCAGCAGCCAAGAAGGGGCAGGGGGGGACACTGAAGCTTTCTTT. The encoded protein is CASSQEGAGGDTEAFF. The chain carries TRBV4-3 and TRBJ1-1, with TRBD1 matching 7 bases. Trimming at V came to 0 bases and at J to 3 bases, leaving 7 bases not matched to a gene. The CDR3 sequence is 16 residues long. Germline V lookup: CDR1 LGHNA, CDR2 YSLEER.

This chain uses TRBV6-5 with TRBJ1-2, with a tentative D call TRBD1 (6 bases). Germline V gives CDR1 MNHEY, CDR2 SVGAGI. The CDR3 spans 14 residues. V was shortened by 6 bases and J by 2 bases, with 13 bases between the two germline ends. CDR3 nucleotide sequence: TGTGCCAGCAGACCCATTACAGGGAACTATGGCTACACCTTC. Its translation: CASRPITGNYGYTF.

This chain uses TRBV7-2 with TRBJ1-6; D might be TRBD1 (5 bases). Trimming shortened V by 6 bases and J by 4 bases, and 13 bases separated the two germline ends. The CDR3 is made up of 15 amino acids. Germline V gene lookup returns CDR1 SGHTA and CDR2 FQGNSA. The CDR3, as DNA: TGTGCCAGCAGGGCGGCAGGGAGATATAATTCACCCCTCCACTTT. Protein: CASRAAGRYNSPLHF.

This sequence joins TRBV30 and TRBJ2-4; D possibly corresponds to TRBD1 (6 bases). Germline V CDR1 and CDR2: GTSNPN, SVGIG (reference sequence). This CDR3 spans 15 amino acids. V was shortened by 3 bases and J by 1 base, with 13 bases between the two germline ends. The CDR3 bases are TGTGCCTGGAGAGAAGGGACATGGGCCAAAAACATTCAGTACTTC. It encodes CAWREGTWAKNIQYF.

The rearrangement joins TRBV7-9 to TRBJ1-5; 10 positions agree with TRBD1. The germline CDR1 and CDR2 sequences are SEHNR and FQNEAQ (reference sequence). J was trimmed by 2 bases and V by 1 base; bases with no gene match: 2. The CDR3 is made up of 16 amino acids. In DNA form, the CDR3 reads TGTGCCAGCAGCTTAGTGACAGGGGGCCGCAATCAGCCCCAGCATTTT. Translating gives CASSLVTGGRNQPQHF.

This clone was recorded at least ten times. CDR3 loop: CASILEGRGSTEAFF. The CDR3 nucleotides are TGTGCCAGCATTCTCGAGGGTCGGGGGAGCACTGAAGCTTTCTTT. This chain uses TRBV28 with TRBJ1-1; perhaps TRBD1 as D (5 bases). V shed 7 bases and J shed 4 bases, with 19 bases lying between them. Per the germline V gene, CDR1 is MDHEN and CDR2 is SYDVKM. The CDR3 extends over 15 amino acids.

V is TRBV7-2 and J is TRBJ2-2, with D perhaps TRBD1 or TRBD2 (5 bases each). Germline V gives CDR1 SGHTA, CDR2 FQGNSA. V was clipped by 2 bases and J by 9 bases, with 19 bases between them. The CDR3 has 16 amino acids. CDR3 nucleotides: TGTGCCAGCAGCTTAACCCAGGGACCCCTCCTGCGGGAGCTGTTTTTT. The encoded protein is CASSLTQGPLLRELFF.

V usage is TRBV6-1 and J usage is TRBJ1-2, with 10 bases matching TRBD1. Looked up from germline, CDR1 is MNHNS and CDR2 is SASEGT. This CDR3 spans 13 amino acids. The ends lost 4 bases at V and 8 bases at J; junction bases unmatched: 4. In DNA form, the CDR3 reads TGTGCCAGCAGTGGGGACAGGGGAGGGGGCTACACCTTC. Protein: CASSGDRGGGYTF.

The chain combines TRBV7-2 with TRBJ2-1; TRBD2 aligns across 8 bases. This CDR3 region has 15 residues. V shed 0 bases and J 6 bases; nucleotides not matched to a gene: 4. CDR1 and CDR2 from the germline V gene are SGHTA and FQGNSA. Written as DNA, the CDR3 is TGTGCCAGCAGCTTAGCAGCGGGAGTAACCAATGAGCAGTTCTTC. This translates into CASSLAAGVTNEQFF.

The gene calls are TRBV19 and TRBJ2-3; D is undetermined. This CDR3 contains 11 residues. V was trimmed by 5 bases and J by 7 bases, leaving 7 bases between them. The germline CDR1 and CDR2 sequences are LNHDA and SQIVND (reference sequence). The CDR3 sequence is CASSLAYTQYF. Written as DNA, the CDR3 is TGTGCCAGTAGTCTTGCCTATACGCAGTATTTT.

The J gene is TRBJ2-1, the V gene TRBV10-3; D gene unclear. The CDR3 length is 16 residues. Trimming took off 0 bases at V and 4 bases at J, with 13 bases between the two ends. The germline V gene has CDR1 ENHRY and CDR2 SYGVKD. CDR3 sequence (DNA): TGTGCCATCAGTGAGTCGTCCGCATCAGATTACAATGAGCAGTTCTTC. This gives the protein CAISESSASDYNEQFF.

The chain uses TRBV19 and TRBJ2-7, with D possibly TRBD2 on 5 matching bases. This CDR3 region has 12 residues. Germline CDR1 reads LNHDA; CDR2 reads SQIVND (reference sequence). V was trimmed by 6 bases and J by 11 bases, leaving 17 bases between them. CDR3 nucleotide sequence: TGTGCCAGTAGCCCCACCGGGGAAGTAGAGTACTTC. Protein: CASSPTGEVEYF. The variable domain in full, completed from reference TRBV19 and TRBJ2-7, reads DGGITQSPKYLFRKEGQNVTLSCEQNLNHDAMYWYRQDPGQGLRLIYYSQIVNDFQKGDIAEGYSVSREKKESFPLTVTSAQKNPTAFYLCASSPTGEVEYFGPGTRLTVT.

The CDR3 DNA reads TGTGCCAGCAGTATACAGAACACCGGGGAGCTGTTTTTT. This codes for CASSIQNTGELFF. J is TRBJ2-2 and V is TRBV27; D unclear. Germline CDR1 reads MNHEY; CDR2 reads SMNVEV (reference sequence). CDR3 length: 13 residues. V lost 5 bases and J 1 base, leaving 5 bases between the germline ends.

The rearrangement joins TRBV7-6 to TRBJ2-3; 8 bases fit TRBD2. The V gene end was trimmed by 5 bases and the J gene end by 2 bases; junction bases not matched to a gene: 12. The CDR3 spans 17 residues. Germline values: CDR1 SGHVS, CDR2 FNYEAQ. The CDR3 DNA is TGTGCCAGCAGCGGGGGTCTCGGGAGGGCCCTCACAGATACGCAGTATTTT. Translated: CASSGGLGRALTDTQYF.

This rearrangement joins TRBV2 to TRBJ2-2; 9 bases align to TRBD1. This CDR3 is built from 14 residues. Germline loops: CDR1 SNHLY, CDR2 FYNNEI. V lost 4 bases to trimming and J lost 3 bases; unmatched junction nucleotides: 0. The CDR3 region is CASSGQGDTGELFF. CDR3 DNA sequence: TGTGCCAGCAGTGGACAGGGGGACACCGGGGAGCTGTTTTTT.

The rearrangement links TRBV7-9 to TRBJ2-7, with TRBD1 matching 9 bases. Germline V lookup: CDR1 SEHNR, CDR2 FQNEAQ (reference sequence). Unmatched junction bases numbered 4, after V lost 6 bases and J lost 7 bases. This CDR3 has 12 amino acids. The chain's CDR3 is CASSTTGGEQYF. As DNA, the CDR3 is TGTGCCAGCAGTACGACAGGGGGAGAGCAGTACTTC.

The genes are TRBV28 and TRBJ1-2; the D gene is possibly TRBD1 (5 bases). The V end was cut by 8 bases, the J end by 4 bases, with 11 bases between. The CDR3 totals 12 residues. CDR1 and CDR2 from the germline V gene are MDHEN and SYDVKM. The CDR3 bases are TGTGCCAGCGGGTACAGGTCCTATGGCTACACCTTC. This encodes CASGYRSYGYTF.

V usage is TRBV28 and J usage is TRBJ1-2, with TRBD1 as a possible D gene (6 bases). The length of the CDR3 is 16 residues. Germline loops: CDR1 MDHEN, CDR2 SYDVKM. V shed 1 base and J shed 8 bases, with 20 bases lying between them. For the CDR3, the DNA is TGTGCCAGCAGTTTATCCTTCGGGGCAGGGGTAAAAGGCTACACCTTC. Residues: CASSLSFGAGVKGYTF.

This chain uses TRBV7-9 with TRBJ2-7; D possibly corresponds to TRBD2 (6 bases). V gave up 5 bases and J gave up 4 bases, with 15 bases separating them. CDR3 size: 14 residues. The germline CDR1 and CDR2 sequences are SEHNR and FQNEAQ (reference sequence). CDR3 DNA sequence: TGTGCCAGCAGCCCCCAGGCGGGGAGGTACGAGCAGTACTTC. This gives the protein CASSPQAGRYEQYF.

The chain combines TRBV27 with TRBJ2-7; the D gene is possibly TRBD2 (5 bases). CDR1 is MNHEY, CDR2 SMNVEV, per germline (reference sequence). V was clipped by 4 bases and J by 9 bases, with 19 bases between them. The CDR3 consists of 14 residues. The CDR3, as DNA: TGTGCCAGCAGTTACGGAGGCCCCGTTGAAGGGCAGTACTTC. Protein sequence: CASSYGGPVEGQYF.